A single sample is the source of the 2 T cell receptor beta chains below, sequenced in a study of blood T cell repertoires in COVID-19. Measured with immunoSEQ multiplex PCR; TCRdb has only the in-frame clones, and not every one. Of a few hundred thousand clones listed, about 87% are singletons. The material sequenced was peripheral blood. These receptors originate from a man aged 55 to 70 with acute or convalescent COVID-19.

The V and J genes are TRBV5-4 and TRBJ2-7, with TRBD1 matching over 9 bases. J lost 5 bases, V lost 0 bases, and 6 bases had no gene match. The length of the CDR3 is 15 residues. Germline CDR1 reads SGHNT; CDR2 reads YYREEE (reference sequence). CDR3 in DNA: TGTGCCAGCAGCTTGGATTGGGACAGGGCCCACGAGCAGTACTTC. As protein: CASSLDWDRAHEQYF.

DNA of the CDR3: TGTGCCAGCAGCTTCTCGGGAACTTACAATGAGCAGTTCTTC. As protein: CASSFSGTYNEQFF. The chain is built from TRBV11-2 and TRBJ2-1; D perhaps matches TRBD2 (5 bases). Germline V gives CDR1 SGHAT, CDR2 FQNNGV. The CDR3 has 14 amino acids. The V end was cut by 3 bases, the J end by 4 bases, with 10 bases between.